This T cell receptor (beta chain) was sequenced during a study of neurological immune-mediated disorders. Germline V gene sequence: CDR1 SGHRS, CDR2 YFSETQ. Trimming cost V 4 bases and J 4 bases, with 15 bases left between them. There are 15 residues in the CDR3. Findings of the study overall: Falling below healthy controls, multiple sclerosis showed the least TCR clonal expansion, while HTLV-1-associated myelopathy showed the most.

Every sequencing run returned over 190 million TCR-beta sequences, which were derived from 15-18 subjects. From the 5' RACE reads, TCRdb called clonotypes with MiXCR, one entry per CDR3 protein. The table records around 70,000 distinct CDR3 sequences, roughly 4.4% of them present only once. This clonotype has a count of ten or more. Its antigen is not identified. The sequenced material came from PBMCs. This clonotype was obtained from a woman in her 70s with multiple sclerosis. The rearrangement uses TRBV5-1 and TRBJ2-1, with D possibly being TRBD1 (6 bases). Here the CDR3 reads CASSQQGTFYNEQFF. The CDR3 DNA reads as TGCGCCAGCAGCCAACAGGGTACGTTTTACAATGAGCAGTTCTTC.